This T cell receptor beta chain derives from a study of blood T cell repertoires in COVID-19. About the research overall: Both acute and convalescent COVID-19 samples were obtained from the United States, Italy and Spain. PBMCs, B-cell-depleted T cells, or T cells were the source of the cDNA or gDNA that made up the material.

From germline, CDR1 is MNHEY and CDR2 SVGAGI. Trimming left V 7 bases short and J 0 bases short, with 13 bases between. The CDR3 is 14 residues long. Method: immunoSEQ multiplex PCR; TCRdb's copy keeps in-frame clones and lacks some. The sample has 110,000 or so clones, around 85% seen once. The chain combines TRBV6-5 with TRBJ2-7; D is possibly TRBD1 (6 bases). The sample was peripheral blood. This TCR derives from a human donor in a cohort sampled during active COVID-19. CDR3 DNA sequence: TGTGCCAGCAACCCACAGGGAAGCTCCTACGAGCAGTACTTC. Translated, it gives CASNPQGSSYEQYF.